The 18 T cell receptor beta chains below all came from one sample that was sequenced in a study of vaccination effects on CD4 cells after COVID-19. With roughly 10 days of culture completed, CD4+ T cells were isolated. All study participants received two doses of BNT162b2 or mRNA-1273 vaccine. Sequencing used immunoSEQ multiplex PCR; TCRdb keeps in-frame clones, though not all of them. The sample carries about 66,000 clones, roughly 80% recorded once. The antigens of these receptors remain unknown. Sequenced here: CD4+ T cells from PBMCs cultured without peptide, sampled after COVID-19 vaccination. The receptors originated from a human donor who received a COVID-19 vaccine.

The gene calls are TRBV5-1 and TRBJ1-1; tentatively, D is TRBD1 (5 bases). The germline V gene has CDR1 SGHRS and CDR2 YFSETQ. The ends were cut back, 5 bases at V and 3 bases at J, with 14 bases in the middle. The CDR3 totals 14 residues. The CDR3 is CASRRGGGDTEAFF. In nucleotides, the CDR3 is TGCGCCAGCAGGAGGGGCGGTGGGGACACTGAAGCTTTCTTT.

The DNA for the CDR3 is TGTGCCACCAGTGTAGGGGGGAAGGAGACCCAGTACTTC. Its protein is CATSVGGKETQYF. This chain uses TRBV24-1 with TRBJ2-5; tentatively, D is TRBD1 or TRBD2 (6 bases each). Per the germline V gene, CDR1 is KGHDR and CDR2 is SFDVKD. The CDR3 has 13 residues. With 5 bases removed from V and 5 bases from J, the gap between germline ends came to 11 bases.

The gene calls are TRBV19 and TRBJ2-1; D perhaps matches TRBD1 (5 bases). The germline V gene has CDR1 LNHDA and CDR2 SQIVND (reference sequence). Trimming pared 2 bases from V and 7 bases from J, leaving 9 bases between. This CDR3 has 13 amino acids. Written as DNA, the CDR3 is TGTGCCAGTAGTATAAGACAGTGGAATGAGCAGTTCTTC. It codes for CASSIRQWNEQFF.

The chain is built from TRBV18 and TRBJ1-1; D remains ambiguous. Germline V lookup: CDR1 KGHSH, CDR2 LQKENI. V lost 6 bases to trimming and J lost 5 bases, with 13 bases between them. This CDR3 spans 13 amino acids. The CDR3 region has the DNA TGTGCCAGCTCTGCGGGCCTGGGGACTGAAGCTTTCTTT. Protein product: CASSAGLGTEAFF.

The chain is built from TRBV28 and TRBJ1-6; unclear D gene. The CDR3 runs 13 residues. V dropped 3 bases and J dropped 7 bases, with 7 bases sitting between them. From germline, CDR1 is MDHEN and CDR2 SYDVKM. The CDR3 bases are TGTGCCAGCAGTTTGCACAAAAATTCACCCCTCCACTTT. Translated, it gives CASSLHKNSPLHF.

The chain is built from TRBV28 and TRBJ1-6; D is perhaps TRBD1 (5 bases). The V gene's germline CDR1 is MDHEN and CDR2 SYDVKM. Trimming took 7 bases from V and 9 from J, leaving 16 bases between them. This CDR3 spans 14 amino acids. In nucleotides, the CDR3 is TGTGCCAGCAAAACACCGGTCGGGGGTTCACCCCTCCACTTT. Its translation: CASKTPVGGSPLHF. Full variable domain (outside the CDR3, taken from reference TRBV28 and TRBJ1-6): DVKVTQSSRYLVKRTGEKVFLECVQDMDHENMFWYRQDPGLGLRLIYFSYDVKMKEKGDIPEGYSVSREKKERFSLILESASTNQTSMYLCASKTPVGGSPLHFGNGTRLTVT.

The chain recombines TRBV5-6 with TRBJ1-6; 9 bases agree with TRBD1. The J segment lost 10 bases and the V segment lost 2 bases, leaving 7 bases of the junction unmatched. Germline V lookup: CDR1 SGHDT, CDR2 YYEEEE. This CDR3 spans 15 amino acids. CDR3 protein: CASSFQTGGVSPLHF. The CDR3 DNA is TGTGCCAGCAGCTTCCAGACAGGGGGGGTCTCACCCCTCCACTTT.

A single count supports this clone. The chain carries TRBV27 and TRBJ2-4; maybe TRBD1 (5 bases). The CDR3 runs to 16 residues. Trimming stripped 4 bases from V and 2 bases from J, with 15 bases between. The germline CDR1 and CDR2 sequences are MNHEY and SMNVEV (reference sequence). The chain's CDR3 is CASSSHGRQPKNIQYF. DNA of the CDR3: TGTGCCAGCAGTTCTCACGGGCGACAGCCCAAAAACATTCAGTACTTC.

This clone appeared a few times. The V gene is TRBV3-1 (or the pseudogene TRBV3-2), the J gene TRBJ2-5, with a possible D match to TRBD2 (7 bases). CDR3 length: 13 amino acids. Trimming shortened V by 3 bases and J by 4 bases, and 9 bases separated the two germline ends. Germline V gene data show CDR1 as LGHDT and CDR2 as YNNKEL (reference sequence). DNA of the CDR3: TGTGCCAGCAGCCACCGGGGGGCAGAGACCCAGTACTTC. It codes for CASSHRGAETQYF.

J is TRBJ2-2 and V is TRBV15; 8 positions match TRBD1. Losses at the gene ends were 4 bases for V and 7 bases for J; bases not matched to a gene: 8. The germline gives CDR1 LNHNV, CDR2 YYDKDF (reference sequence). The CDR3 contains 15 residues. The CDR3 region is CATSKDRARGGELFF. The CDR3 nucleotides read TGTGCCACCAGCAAGGACAGGGCGCGGGGCGGGGAGCTGTTTTTT.

The chain links TRBV27 to TRBJ1-6, with D unresolved. CDR1 is MNHEY and CDR2 is SMNVEV in the germline V gene (reference sequence). The CDR3 spans 14 residues. V lost 5 bases to trimming and J lost 6 bases, with 11 bases between them. CDR3 nucleotides: TGTGCCAGCAGTGGAATCCCTGGTAATTCACCCCTCCACTTT. Encoded protein: CASSGIPGNSPLHF.

V gene TRBV18 combines with J gene TRBJ2-1; 11 bases are a match to TRBD1. Per the germline V gene, CDR1 is KGHSH and CDR2 is LQKENI. The CDR3 is made up of 16 amino acids. Trimming removed 1 base from V and 4 bases from J; junction bases left unmatched: 3. DNA for the CDR3: TGTGCCAGCTCACCACTTGGACAGGGGGCTTACAATGAGCAGTTCTTC. It codes for CASSPLGQGAYNEQFF.

This chain uses TRBV6-5 with TRBJ2-1; 11 positions match TRBD1. The CDR3 sequence is 13 residues long. Germline trimming cut 11 bases from V and 9 bases from J; bases unmatched to any gene: 9. In germline, CDR1 is MNHEY, CDR2 SVGAGI. The CDR3 nucleotides read TGTGCCGCATGGAGGACAGGGGGCGGTGAGCAGTTCTTC. As protein: CAAWRTGGGEQFF.

This clone has only a few counts. The chain employs TRBV7-9 and TRBJ2-3; maybe TRBD1 (5 bases). Germline V gives CDR1 SEHNR, CDR2 FQNEAQ (reference sequence). Trimming stripped 6 bases from V and 4 bases from J, with 14 bases between. This CDR3 comprises 14 residues. The CDR3 DNA sequence: TGTGCCAGCAGACCAACGAGACAGTCAGATACGCAGTATTTT. Its protein product is CASRPTRQSDTQYF.

This chain joins TRBV27 and TRBJ2-7, with D possibly matching TRBD2 (6 bases). This CDR3 has 14 amino acids. CDR1 and CDR2 from the germline V gene are MNHEY and SMNVEV (reference sequence). Trimming pared 5 bases from V and 9 bases from J, leaving 20 bases between. The CDR3 nucleotides read TGTGCCAGCAGTCTCACCCGGGACTCCGCGGGGCAGTACGTC. Translating gives CASSLTRDSAGQYV.

The chain carries TRBV3-1 (or the pseudogene TRBV3-2) and TRBJ1-2; D is unclear. Deletions cut 2 bases from V and 8 bases from J, with 9 bases between. This CDR3 contains 12 residues. The germline V gene encodes CDR1 LGHDT and CDR2 YNNKEL (reference sequence). In nucleotides, the CDR3 is TGTGCCAGCAGCCAACAGGCCCAAGGCTACACCTTC. Protein product: CASSQQAQGYTF.

The chain is built from TRBV15 and TRBJ1-1, with TRBD1 matching 8 bases. Germline V gene data show CDR1 as LNHNV and CDR2 as YYDKDF (reference sequence). The CDR3 is 15 amino acids. V trimming: 4 bases; J trimming: 0 bases; junction bases outside the gene matches: 4. DNA for the CDR3: TGTGCCACCAGCAAATGGGACAGGTTGAACACTGAAGCTTTCTTT. The encoded protein is CATSKWDRLNTEAFF.

This sequence joins TRBV5-1 and TRBJ2-1, with D possibly TRBD2 on 6 matching bases. V lost 4 bases, J lost 6 bases, and 14 bases lay in between. Germline V gene lookup returns CDR1 SGHRS and CDR2 YFSETQ. CDR3 length: 14 amino acids. CDR3 nucleotides: TGCGCCAGCAGCCTTCAGACTAGTTCCAATGAGCAGTTCTTC. Amino acids: CASSLQTSSNEQFF.